The 13 T cell receptor beta chains below come from one sample, sequenced in a study of T cell changes during pregnancy in multiple sclerosis. Assay: immunoSEQ multiplex PCR; the TCRdb copy retains only in-frame clones and omits some. The sample holds roughly 49,000 clones; 92% are singletons and the top ten take 0.37%. Sequencing was performed on CD4+ T cells from peripheral blood mononuclear cells, taken in the second trimester of pregnancy. The receptor source for this set is a female donor in good health, enrolled as a control in a pregnancy study.

The V call is TRBV25-1, the J call TRBJ1-5; D may be TRBD1 (5 bases). The CDR3 is 14 residues long. The germline V gene encodes CDR1 MGHDK and CDR2 SYGVNS. Trimming cost V 1 base and J 4 bases, with 8 bases left between them. The chain's CDR3 is CASSESHRNQPQHF. The CDR3 nucleotides read TGTGCCAGCAGTGAATCCCACAGGAATCAGCCCCAGCATTTT.

The chain carries TRBV14 and TRBJ1-2, with 8 bases aligning to TRBD1. The junction had 7 bases not matched to a gene; V was cut back by 1 base and J by 3 bases. Germline V CDR1 and CDR2: SGHDN, FVKESK. CDR3 size: 16 residues. The DNA for the CDR3 is TGTGCCAGCAGCCAAGTGGGCGGACAGGGCGACTATGGCTACACCTTC. Translated: CASSQVGGQGDYGYTF. The full variable domain, in which reference TRBV14 and TRBJ1-2 provide the parts outside the CDR3, is EAGVTQFPSHSVIEKGQTVTLRCDPISGHDNLYWYRRVMGKEIKFLLHFVKESKQDESGMPNNRFLAERTGGTYSTLKVQPAELEDSGVYFCASSQVGGQGDYGYTFGSGTRLTVV.

This clone was observed a single time. The J gene is TRBJ1-5, the V gene TRBV19; 7 nucleotides line up with TRBD1. This CDR3 spans 17 amino acids. Germline CDR1 reads LNHDA; CDR2 reads SQIVND (reference sequence). V shed 5 bases and J 2 bases; nucleotides not matched to a gene: 12. In DNA form, the CDR3 reads TGTGCCAGTAGTTCCCGACAGGGATGGGGACGCAATCAGCCCCAGCATTTT. It translates to CASSSRQGWGRNQPQHF. The whole variable domain, remainder taken from reference TRBV19 and TRBJ1-5, is DGGITQSPKYLFRKEGQNVTLSCEQNLNHDAMYWYRQDPGQGLRLIYYSQIVNDFQKGDIAEGYSVSREKKESFPLTVTSAQKNPTAFYLCASSSRQGWGRNQPQHFGDGTRLSIL.

J is TRBJ1-2 and V is TRBV7-2, with D maybe TRBD1 (6 bases). Germline V gene data show CDR1 as SGHTA and CDR2 as FQGNSA. The length of the CDR3 is 13 residues. The V and J ends lost 7 bases and 4 bases respectively, with 13 bases between them. The CDR3 spells CASNQGPLYGYTF. CDR3 bases: TGTGCCAGCAATCAGGGGCCCCTCTATGGCTACACCTTC.

The chain combines TRBV4-2 with TRBJ2-2; 7 nucleotides align to TRBD2. CDR1 is LGHNA and CDR2 is YNFKEQ in the germline V gene. The V and J ends lost 0 bases and 8 bases, in that order; junction bases with no gene match: 3. The CDR3 sequence is 14 residues long. CDR3 region: CASSQDRGVGELFF. CDR3 coding DNA: TGTGCCAGCAGCCAAGATCGGGGGGTGGGGGAGCTGTTTTTT.

The chain joins TRBV29-1 to TRBJ2-2, with a tentative D call TRBD1 (5 bases). The V end lost 7 bases, the J end lost 1 base, and 10 bases lay between the germline ends. The germline V gene encodes CDR1 SQVTM and CDR2 ANQGSEA. The CDR3 totals 13 residues. The DNA of the CDR3 is TGCAGCGCTACTGGACAGAACACCGGGGAGCTGTTTTTT. Its protein is CSATGQNTGELFF.

V gene TRBV4-2 combines with J gene TRBJ2-1, with unresolved D. This CDR3 contains 14 residues. With 2 bases removed from V and 6 bases from J, the gap between germline ends came to 11 bases. Germline V gene sequence: CDR1 LGHNA, CDR2 YNFKEQ. CDR3 loop: CASSQLGHVNEQFF. Written as DNA, the CDR3 is TGTGCCAGCAGCCAACTAGGCCACGTCAATGAGCAGTTCTTC.

The chain couples TRBV2 to TRBJ1-2, with D unclear. V shed 3 bases and J shed 8 bases, with 10 bases lying between them. The length of the CDR3 is 12 residues. Germline V gives CDR1 SNHLY, CDR2 FYNNEI. The CDR3 region has the DNA TGTGCCAGCAGTGAGCAGGCCTCGGGCTACACCTTC. It specifies CASSEQASGYTF. Complete variable domain (other parts from reference TRBV2 and TRBJ1-2): EPEVTQTPSHQVTQMGQEVILRCVPISNHLYFYWYRQILGQKVEFLVSFYNNEISEKSEIFDDQFSVERPDGSNFTLKIRSTKLEDSAMYFCASSEQASGYTFGSGTRLTVV.

The rearrangement uses TRBV6-5 and TRBJ1-2; 7 bases fit TRBD1. The CDR3 covers 15 residues. The germline gives CDR1 MNHEY, CDR2 SVGAGI. V shed 6 bases and J 3 bases; nucleotides not matched to a gene: 10. CDR3 protein: CASRADRVFDYGYTF. CDR3 sequence (DNA): TGTGCCAGCAGGGCCGACAGGGTCTTTGACTATGGCTACACCTTC.

This clone has more than one count but fewer than ten. V and J are TRBV19 and TRBJ1-6; D unresolved. CDR3 length: 16 residues. The germline V and J ends were trimmed by 4 bases and 0 bases, with 10 bases remaining between them. In germline, CDR1 is LNHDA, CDR2 SQIVND (reference sequence). The CDR3 is CASSNSESSYNSPLHF. The DNA of the CDR3 is TGTGCCAGTAGTAACAGTGAATCCTCCTATAATTCACCCCTCCACTTT.

V is TRBV4-1 and J is TRBJ1-1, with a tentative D call TRBD1 (6 bases). CDR1 and CDR2 from the germline V gene are MGHRA and YSYEKL. V lost 4 bases, J lost 1 base, and 16 bases lay in between. This CDR3 spans 16 amino acids. This CDR3 reads CASSRLTGTTNTEAFF. The CDR3 DNA is TGCGCCAGCAGCCGACTTACCGGGACAACGAACACTGAAGCTTTCTTT.

The chain combines TRBV5-4 with TRBJ2-2, with D perhaps TRBD2 (7 bases). V was clipped by 4 bases and J by 3 bases, with 13 bases between them. Germline values: CDR1 SGHNT, CDR2 YYREEE (reference sequence). The CDR3 is made up of 15 amino acids. This chain's CDR3 is CASSPGGGHTGELFF. In DNA, the CDR3 is TGTGCCAGCAGCCCGGGCGGGGGCCACACCGGGGAGCTGTTTTTT.

The gene calls are TRBV19 and TRBJ2-7; TRBD2 aligns across 11 bases. The germline V gene encodes CDR1 LNHDA and CDR2 SQIVND (reference sequence). The CDR3 contains 14 residues. Losses at the gene ends were 6 bases for V and 4 bases for J; bases not matched to a gene: 5. DNA of the CDR3: TGTGCCAGTAGGGATACTAGCGGGGGATACGAGCAGTACTTC. Protein sequence: CASRDTSGGYEQYF.